This TCR beta chain is from a study of T cells in Graves' hyperthyroidism and ophthalmopathy. From RNA transcripts, TCR beta CDR3 regions were amplified. The HTBI primer set drove a first-round RT-PCR of the TCR CDR3. Using its own MiXCR run on the multiplex PCR reads, TCRdb lists one record per CDR3 protein. The data hold roughly 100,000 distinct CDR3 sequences, with about 50% observed a single time. This clonotype has ten or more counts. The CDR3 is 17 amino acids. J was trimmed by 2 bases and V by 2 bases; bases with no gene match: 10. The germline gives CDR1 SGHDN, CDR2 FVKESK. This TCR came from a man between 40 and 49 years old with Graves' hyperthyroidism. The source material was blood. The rearrangement joins TRBV14 to TRBJ2-3; 7 bases map to TRBD2. The CDR3 loop reads CASSQKTAGEITDTQYF. CDR3 DNA sequence: TGTGCCAGCAGCCAAAAAACGGCGGGGGAGATCACAGATACGCAGTATTTT. The full variable domain, completed using reference TRBV14 and TRBJ2-3, is EAGVTQFPSHSVIEKGQTVTLRCDPISGHDNLYWYRRVMGKEIKFLLHFVKESKQDESGMPNNRFLAERTGGTYSTLKVQPAELEDSGVYFCASSQKTAGEITDTQYFGPGTRLTVL.